The source of this TCR beta chain is a study of beta chain features in type 1 diabetes. Overall study results and limits: The study found fewer insertions and more deletions at VDJ junctions in type 1 diabetes patients. Among patients with Type 1 diabetes, TCRB CDR3s were moderately but significantly shorter in every one of the four CD4+ subsets.

About 100 mL of blood, on average, came from one heparinised draw per donor. Isolation of CD4+ naive, central memory, regulatory and stem cell-like memory cells was achieved by sorting via CD45RO/CCR7/CD25/CD127/CD95/CD27. Expressed TCRB transcripts were sequenced, since all the RNA that had been isolated was reverse transcribed. Method: immunoSEQ multiplex PCR; TCRdb's copy keeps in-frame clones and lacks some. Counted here are around 240,000 clones, 15% to 20% occurring once; the ten biggest clones make up more than 0.075%. The table lists this clone with a few counts. What it binds is not known. The sequence came from a young man with type 1 diabetes. The sequenced material came from naive CD4+ T cells from blood.

The CDR3 loop reads CSVSPGTVNTEAFF. CDR3 bases: TGCAGCGTCTCGCCCGGGACAGTTAACACTGAAGCTTTCTTT. The chain links TRBV29-1 to TRBJ1-1, with 7 bases fitting TRBD1. Germline loops: CDR1 SQVTM, CDR2 ANQGSEA. The CDR3 totals 14 residues. Losses at the gene ends were 6 bases for V and 2 bases for J; bases not matched to a gene: 9.